The source of this T cell receptor beta chain is a study of blood T cell repertoires in COVID-19. Overall study: Sites across the United States, Italy and Spain contributed samples from acute and convalescent COVID-19. From T cells, B-cell-depleted T cells, or PBMCs came the material, which was cDNA or gDNA.

As originally analysed: Amplification from reference gene primers served as the basis for estimated nucleated cell counts. The data were produced by immunoSEQ multiplex PCR, yet TCRdb's version contains in-frame clones alone and is incomplete. From that table come the V and J calls and clone size; the DNA was used to work out D and trimming. Among about 76,000 clones, approximately 80% were seen once, and the ten largest hold about 20%. The junction had 3 bases not matched to a gene; V was cut back by 0 bases and J by 2 bases. CDR3 length: 16 residues. Germline CDR1 is SGHRS and CDR2 is YFSETQ. Input material: peripheral blood. The chain couples TRBV5-1 to TRBJ2-2, with 8 bases fitting TRBD1. This clonotype originated in a woman in her sixties or seventies with acute or convalescent COVID-19. The CDR3 here is CASSLGGQANTGELFF. CDR3 coding DNA: TGCGCCAGCAGCTTGGGGGGACAGGCTAACACCGGGGAGCTGTTTTTT.